A single sample is the source of the 23 T cell receptor beta chains below, sequenced in a study of CD8 T cells in Susac syndrome. Reverse transcription of roughly 0.5 to 1 ug RNA was performed with random hexamers. Using its own MiXCR run on the immunoSEQ multiplex PCR reads, TCRdb lists one record per CDR3 protein. The sample carries 240,000 or so distinct CDR3 sequences, about 96% recorded once. Sequencing input: CD4+ T cells from PBMCs. The receptors were gathered from a human donor with Susac syndrome.

This chain connects TRBV29-1 to TRBJ2-5, with D maybe TRBD1 (5 bases). V gave up 4 bases and J gave up 1 base, with 10 bases separating them. The germline V gene encodes CDR1 SQVTM and CDR2 ANQGSEA. CDR3 length equals 13 residues. In DNA, the CDR3 is TGCAGCGTTGGACAGTCTATCCAAGAGACCCAGTACTTC. Its protein is CSVGQSIQETQYF.

The chain has TRBV30 and TRBJ2-6; D call uncertain. This CDR3 spans 14 amino acids. Germline CDR1 and CDR2: GTSNPN and SVGIG (reference sequence). Trimming left V 2 bases short and J 0 bases short, with 5 bases between. The CDR3 nucleotides read TGTGCCTGGAGTACCGGCTCTGGGGCCAACGTCCTGACTTTC. Residues: CAWSTGSGANVLTF.

CDR3 nucleotide sequence: TGCAGTGCTAGCCTAAGGGGGACTAGCGGATTCTACAATGAGCAGTTCTTC. Protein sequence: CSASLRGTSGFYNEQFF. This rearrangement joins TRBV20-1 to TRBJ2-1; 11 bases agree with TRBD2. The CDR3 has 17 residues. V gave up 3 bases and J gave up 3 bases; unmatched junction bases: 10. The germline V gene encodes CDR1 DFQATT and CDR2 SNEGSKA (reference sequence).

The V call is TRBV21-1, the J call TRBJ2-7. TRBV21-1 is given as a pseudogene. This CDR3 spans 9 amino acids. The CDR3 region is CASDDEQYF. The CDR3 DNA sequence: TGTGCCAGTGATGACGAGCAGTACTTC.

The CDR3 nucleotides are TGTGCCAGCAGCTTAAGGCTCACGGGGGCCGCACCTACAAACACCATATATTTT. Translated: CASSLRLTGAAPTNTIYF. The rearrangement links TRBV7-2 to TRBJ1-3, with D maybe TRBD1 (6 bases). Germline assignment: CDR1 SGHTA and CDR2 FQGNSA. CDR3 size: 18 residues. V gave up 2 bases and J gave up 6 bases, with 23 bases separating them.

V is TRBV3-1 and J is TRBJ1-1; TRBD1 matches at 9 bases. V lost 0 bases to trimming and J lost 4 bases; unmatched junction nucleotides: 0. This CDR3 comprises 14 residues. In germline, CDR1 is LGHDT, CDR2 YNNKEL (reference sequence). In nucleotides, the CDR3 is TGTGCCAGCAGCCAAGAGACAGGGGGCACTGAAGCTTTCTTT. Protein: CASSQETGGTEAFF.

This chain joins TRBV27 and TRBJ1-1; weak D call: TRBD1 (6 bases). Germline V lookup: CDR1 MNHEY, CDR2 SMNVEV (reference sequence). There are 17 residues in the CDR3. V lost 1 base and J 2 bases, leaving 17 bases between the germline ends. The CDR3 here is CASSLYRARRPNTEAFF. For the CDR3, the DNA is TGTGCCAGCAGTTTATACAGGGCACGGCGCCCCAACACTGAAGCTTTCTTT.

This chain uses TRBV28 with TRBJ1-2; 7 positions agree with TRBD1. Per germline, CDR1 MDHEN and CDR2 SYDVKM. CDR3 length: 14 amino acids. After removal of 2 bases from V and 8 bases from J, the junction contained 8 bases not matched to a gene. The CDR3 DNA reads TGTGCCAGCAGTTTAGGAGCCACAGGGGAGGGCTACACCTTC. Translating gives CASSLGATGEGYTF.

This chain uses TRBV11-2 with TRBJ2-5, with unresolved D. The CDR3 spans 14 residues. Per the germline V gene, CDR1 is SGHAT and CDR2 is FQNNGV. Trimming cost V 1 base and J 5 bases, with 11 bases left between them. The CDR3 loop reads CASSLGASPETQYF. In DNA, the CDR3 is TGTGCCAGCAGCTTAGGGGCTAGTCCTGAGACCCAGTACTTC.

V is TRBV12-3 or TRBV12-4 and J is TRBJ1-2, with 10 nucleotides matching TRBD1. The trim removed 6 bases at V and 6 bases at J, leaving 10 bases unmatched. There are 15 residues in the CDR3. In nucleotides, the CDR3 is TGTGCCAGCAGCCCATCGGGACAGGGGATTCATGGCTACACCTTC. Amino acid sequence: CASSPSGQGIHGYTF.

The gene calls are TRBV20-1 and TRBJ2-7, with D hard to call. The V end lost 3 bases, the J end lost 4 bases, and 10 bases lay between the germline ends. The CDR3 length is 12 residues. Germline V gene lookup returns CDR1 DFQATT and CDR2 SNEGSKA (reference sequence). The CDR3 protein is CSASGPGYEQYF. The CDR3 DNA reads as TGCAGTGCTAGCGGCCCGGGTTACGAGCAGTACTTC.

V gene TRBV6-1 combines with J gene TRBJ2-7, with 9 bases aligning to TRBD1. The germline gives CDR1 MNHNS, CDR2 SASEGT. The CDR3 contains 14 residues. The V gene end was trimmed by 6 bases and the J gene end by 6 bases; junction bases not matched to a gene: 9. This CDR3 is CASSRTGAEGEQYF. The CDR3 nucleotides read TGTGCCAGCAGCCGGACAGGGGCAGAGGGCGAGCAGTACTTC.

The chain combines TRBV30 with TRBJ2-1, with D maybe TRBD2 (6 bases). The CDR3 covers 15 residues. Between the trimmed V and J ends, which lost 0 bases and 7 bases, there was a span of 16 bases. The germline V gene has CDR1 GTSNPN and CDR2 SVGIG (reference sequence). This CDR3 reads CAWSVRSLGGNEQFF. In nucleotides, the CDR3 is TGTGCCTGGAGTGTAAGGTCATTGGGGGGAAATGAGCAGTTCTTC. Variable domain in full (rest from reference TRBV30 and TRBJ2-1): SQTIHQWPATLVQPVGSPLSLECTVEGTSNPNLYWYRQAAGRGLQLLFYSVGIGQISSEVPQNLSASRPQDRQFILSSKKLLLSDSGFYLCAWSVRSLGGNEQFFGPGTRLTVL.

V usage is TRBV3-1 and J usage is TRBJ2-3; 8 nucleotides agree with TRBD2. The ends lost 4 bases at V and 4 bases at J; junction bases unmatched: 7. CDR1 is LGHDT, CDR2 YNNKEL, per germline (reference sequence). The CDR3 extends over 15 amino acids. As DNA, the CDR3 is TGTGCCAGCAGCCCGCCGGGCGGGAGGTCAGATACGCAGTATTTT. It yields the protein CASSPPGGRSDTQYF.

The chain carries TRBV5-4 and TRBJ1-1; a possible D gene is TRBD1 (5 bases). CDR3 length equals 13 residues. The V gene's germline CDR1 is SGHNT and CDR2 YYREEE (reference sequence). Trimming pared 4 bases from V and 7 bases from J, leaving 14 bases between. CDR3 in amino acids: CASSLRGGGEAFF. The CDR3 DNA sequence: TGTGCCAGCAGCCTGAGGGGAGGTGGTGAAGCTTTCTTT.

This chain connects TRBV30 to TRBJ1-3; D possibly corresponds to TRBD1 (5 bases). V was trimmed by 4 bases and J by 0 bases, leaving 13 bases between them. Germline CDR1 is GTSNPN and CDR2 is SVGIG (reference sequence). The CDR3 runs to 15 residues. This CDR3 reads CAWILRDPSGNTIYF. CDR3 sequence (DNA): TGTGCCTGGATTCTCAGGGATCCCTCTGGAAACACCATATATTTT.

This clonotype was seen more than once but under ten times. The chain combines TRBV11-2 with TRBJ1-3; D is possibly TRBD1 (6 bases). V was clipped by 5 bases and J by 1 base, with 9 bases between them. Germline CDR1 SGHAT, CDR2 FQNNGV. The CDR3 has 14 residues. The CDR3 region is CASSTGLSGNTIYF. CDR3 DNA: TGTGCCAGCAGCACAGGGTTGTCTGGAAACACCATATATTTT.

The chain carries TRBV7-9 and TRBJ2-5, with TRBD2 matching 7 bases. J gave up 5 bases and V 1 base, and 7 bases lay outside the gene matches. The CDR3 totals 15 residues. The germline gives CDR1 SEHNR, CDR2 FQNEAQ (reference sequence). Written as DNA, the CDR3 is TGTGCCAGCAGCTTAGAAGGCGGGAGCATGGAGACCCAGTACTTC. Its protein product is CASSLEGGSMETQYF.

This chain joins TRBV6-5 and TRBJ2-5; D is undetermined. Germline V CDR1 and CDR2: MNHEY, SVGAGI. Trimming took 6 bases from V and 2 from J, leaving 10 bases between them. CDR3 length equals 13 residues. The CDR3 sequence: CASRLGPQETQYF. CDR3 in DNA: TGTGCCAGCAGGTTGGGTCCTCAAGAGACCCAGTACTTC.

The gene calls are TRBV20-1 and TRBJ1-5; no clear D gene. The CDR3 has 13 amino acids. V was shortened by 3 bases and J by 4 bases, with 10 bases between the two germline ends. Germline values: CDR1 DFQATT, CDR2 SNEGSKA (reference sequence). The CDR3 nucleotides read TGCAGTGCTAGGGACGGGAATAATCAGCCCCAGCATTTT. It codes for CSARDGNNQPQHF.

The chain recombines TRBV19 with TRBJ1-5; the D gene is possibly TRBD1 (5 bases). CDR3 length: 13 amino acids. Germline assignment: CDR1 LNHDA and CDR2 SQIVND (reference sequence). Trimming took 8 bases from V and 5 from J, leaving 13 bases between them. The CDR3 reads CASQTGDHQPQHF. The CDR3 DNA is TGTGCCAGTCAGACGGGGGACCATCAGCCCCAGCATTTT.

The rearrangement joins TRBV28 to TRBJ1-2, with 7 bases lining up with TRBD1. Trimming took 5 bases from V and 2 from J; bases not matched to a gene: 5. The germline gives CDR1 MDHEN, CDR2 SYDVKM. The CDR3 has 14 residues. The DNA for the CDR3 is TGTGCCAGCAGTCTATCACAGGGGAACTATGGCTACACCTTC. Residues: CASSLSQGNYGYTF.

The chain employs TRBV11-2 and TRBJ2-7, with TRBD1 matching 10 bases. This CDR3 comprises 15 residues. Trimming at V came to 1 base and at J to 1 base, leaving 1 base not matched to a gene. The germline V gene has CDR1 SGHAT and CDR2 FQNNGV. The CDR3 DNA reads TGTGCCAGCAGCTTAGTGGGACAGGGGTCCTACGAGCAGTACTTC. This gives the protein CASSLVGQGSYEQYF.